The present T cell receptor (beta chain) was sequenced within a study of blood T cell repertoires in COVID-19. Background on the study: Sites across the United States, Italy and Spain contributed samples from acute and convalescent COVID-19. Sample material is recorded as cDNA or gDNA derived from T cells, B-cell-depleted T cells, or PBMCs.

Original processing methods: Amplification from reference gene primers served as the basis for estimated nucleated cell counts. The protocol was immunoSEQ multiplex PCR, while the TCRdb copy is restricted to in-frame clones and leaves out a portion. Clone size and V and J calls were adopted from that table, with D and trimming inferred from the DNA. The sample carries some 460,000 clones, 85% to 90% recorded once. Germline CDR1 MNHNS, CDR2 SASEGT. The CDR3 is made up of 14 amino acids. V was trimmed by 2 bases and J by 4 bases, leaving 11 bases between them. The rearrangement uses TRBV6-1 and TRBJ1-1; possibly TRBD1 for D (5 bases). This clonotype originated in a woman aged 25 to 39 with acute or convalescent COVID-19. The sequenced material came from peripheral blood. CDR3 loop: CASSERGRGTEAFF. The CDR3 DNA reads TGTGCCAGCAGTGAAAGGGGTAGAGGCACTGAAGCTTTCTTT.